A single sample is the source of the 21 T cell receptor beta chains below, sequenced in a study of T cell repertoires in cytomegalovirus infection. TCRdb reprocessed the reads with MiXCR, giving one entry per CDR3 protein. The sample records 95,000 to 150,000 distinct CDR3 sequences, around 32% being singletons. What these receptors recognize is not known. Material: CD8+ T cells from cultured PBMCs, obtained from culture after CMV antigen stimulation. These receptors were taken from a human donor in good health (CMV status not recorded). Some clones in this sample may be carry-over from other donors' samples.

This clonotype has a handful of counts. The rearrangement joins TRBV12-3 or TRBV12-4 to TRBJ2-5; a weak D match, TRBD1 (5 bases). The CDR3 runs 14 residues. Trimming cost V 6 bases and J 5 bases, with 16 bases left between them. The CDR3 DNA follows: TGTGCCAGCAGGGCAAAGGGGTCGTTGGAGACCCAGTACTTC. Translated: CASRAKGSLETQYF.

This clonotype was recorded a few times. This chain joins TRBV5-1 and TRBJ2-1; the D is unclear. Germline-derived CDR1 and CDR2 are SGHRS and YFSETQ. This CDR3 region has 15 residues. Deletions cut 0 bases from V and 1 base from J, with 8 bases between. This CDR3 is CASSLGDPSYNEQFF. The DNA for the CDR3 is TGCGCCAGCAGCTTGGGGGATCCATCCTACAATGAGCAGTTCTTC.

This clonotype has a count of ten or more. The V gene is TRBV4-1, the J gene TRBJ1-1; TRBD1 aligns across 7 bases. Germline V gene sequence: CDR1 MGHRA, CDR2 YSYEKL. With V trimmed by 1 base and J by 4 bases, 9 bases remained unmatched. The CDR3 totals 16 residues. For the CDR3, the DNA is TGCGCCAGCAGCCAAGGGGTAGGGGGCGTGGGCACTGAAGCTTTCTTT. Its protein is CASSQGVGGVGTEAFF.

V is TRBV27 and J is TRBJ2-1; the match to TRBD1 covers 8 bases. The CDR3 extends over 13 amino acids. Germline lookup yields CDR1 MNHEY and CDR2 SMNVEV (reference sequence). V trimming: 4 bases; J trimming: 5 bases; junction bases outside the gene matches: 1. CDR3 DNA: TGTGCCAGCAGTTCAGGGGGCAACAATGAGCAGTTCTTC. Residues: CASSSGGNNEQFF.

The chain recombines TRBV5-5 with TRBJ1-2; TRBD1 aligns across 8 bases. CDR3 length: 15 amino acids. The trim removed 0 bases at V and 7 bases at J, leaving 8 bases unmatched. CDR1 and CDR2 from the germline V gene are SGHKS and YYEKEE (reference sequence). CDR3 DNA: TGTGCCAGCAGCTTGGACAGGGGGGCCCCCCTTGGCTACACCTTC. This sequence encodes CASSLDRGAPLGYTF. Combining the CDR3 with reference TRBV5-5 and TRBJ1-2 gives the whole variable domain DAGVTQSPTHLIKTRGQQVTLRCSPISGHKSVSWYQQVLGQGPQFIFQYYEKEERGRGNFPDRFSARQFPNYSSELNVNALLLGDSALYLCASSLDRGAPLGYTFGSGTRLTVV.

The genes are TRBV27 and TRBJ1-2, with TRBD1 matching over 8 bases. The CDR3 extends over 18 amino acids. Per germline, CDR1 MNHEY and CDR2 SMNVEV (reference sequence). The V and J ends lost 8 bases and 6 bases, in that order; junction bases with no gene match: 23. The CDR3 reads CASAGWIPGQASPDGYTF. The CDR3 DNA is TGTGCCAGCGCTGGCTGGATTCCGGGACAGGCCTCGCCTGATGGCTACACCTTC.

This rearrangement joins TRBV7-6 to TRBJ1-5, with D possibly being TRBD1 (5 bases). The CDR3 runs to 17 residues. V was pared by 1 base and J by 5 bases, with 18 bases between. Germline-derived CDR1 and CDR2 are SGHVS and FNYEAQ. The CDR3 protein is CASSLDGGGPRDQPQHF. In nucleotides, the CDR3 is TGTGCCAGCAGCTTAGATGGAGGCGGGCCCAGGGATCAGCCCCAGCATTTT.

This chain connects TRBV6-1 to TRBJ2-5, with 9 bases lining up with TRBD1. Germline V gene sequence: CDR1 MNHNS, CDR2 SASEGT. V was pared by 5 bases and J by 2 bases, with 15 bases of the junction left unmatched. The CDR3 is 18 residues long. The CDR3 DNA sequence: TGTGCCAGCAGTCAGATTAATGTCGGACAGGGGTTTCAAGAGACCCAGTACTTC. It specifies CASSQINVGQGFQETQYF.

The chain employs TRBV6-1 and TRBJ1-1; D gene ambiguous. Germline CDR1 reads MNHNS; CDR2 reads SASEGT. The CDR3 runs to 15 residues. V lost 6 bases and J lost 3, with 17 bases in between. CDR3 region: CASSPGQRLYTEAFF. CDR3 coding DNA: TGTGCCAGCAGCCCAGGTCAGCGACTCTACACTGAAGCTTTCTTT.

This clonotype was found a few times. The chain has TRBV6-1 and TRBJ2-7; tentatively, D is TRBD2 (5 bases). The CDR3 covers 18 residues. Germline assignment: CDR1 MNHNS and CDR2 SASEGT. V lost 7 bases and J 3 bases, leaving 28 bases between the germline ends. The CDR3 DNA reads TGTGCCAGCATCCTCCATGAGGGTTTCGAGTCAACAAGCTACGAGCAGTACTTC. Its translation is CASILHEGFESTSYEQYF.

This clonotype was detected a few times. The genes are TRBV11-2 and TRBJ2-1, with a weak D call TRBD2 (7 bases). The V gene's germline CDR1 is SGHAT and CDR2 FQNNGV. V was clipped by 5 bases and J by 3 bases, with 14 bases between them. This CDR3 region has 15 residues. CDR3 sequence reads: CASSPGAGDYNEQFF. The CDR3 DNA is TGTGCCAGCAGCCCGGGGGCGGGGGACTACAATGAGCAGTTCTTC.

This clonotype was recorded once. The V and J genes are TRBV2 and TRBJ2-3; tentatively, D is TRBD1 (6 bases). The CDR3 extends over 16 amino acids. V lost 2 bases to trimming and J lost 3 bases, with 15 bases between them. Germline V gives CDR1 SNHLY, CDR2 FYNNEI. The CDR3 reads CASSESVGAGTDTQYF. CDR3 coding DNA: TGTGCCAGCAGTGAAAGTGTGGGGGCCGGAACAGATACGCAGTATTTT.

This clonotype was recorded a few times. CDR3 protein: CASGSALLGGGDLYNSPLHF. Here the CDR3 DNA reads TGTGCCAGCGGGTCCGCCCTTCTGGGGGGGGGCGATTTGTATAATTCACCCCTCCACTTT. The rearrangement uses TRBV27 and TRBJ1-6, with D maybe TRBD1 (6 bases). Germline-derived CDR1 and CDR2 are MNHEY and SMNVEV (reference sequence). V was cut by 8 bases and J by 4 bases, with 30 bases left in between. The CDR3 sequence is 20 residues long.

The V gene is TRBV10-3, the J gene TRBJ1-2; TRBD1 matches 8 bases. With 4 bases clipped from V and 4 bases from J, the junction kept 23 bases outside the gene matches. This CDR3 has 20 residues. Looked up from germline, CDR1 is ENHRY and CDR2 is SYGVKD. CDR3 sequence (DNA): TGTGCCATCAGTGGACAGGGGACGAATCTTTTGGGGGGCCTATTCTATGGCTACACCTTC. Its protein is CAISGQGTNLLGGLFYGYTF.

Many counts were recorded for this clonotype. This chain connects TRBV11-2 to TRBJ1-1; D unclear. CDR1 and CDR2 (germline): SGHAT, FQNNGV. V was pared by 2 bases and J by 1 base, with 8 bases between. CDR3 length equals 14 residues. CDR3 residues: CASSLSGRNTEAFF. The CDR3 nucleotides are TGTGCCAGCAGCTTATCAGGCCGGAACACTGAAGCTTTCTTT. The variable domain in full, completed from reference TRBV11-2 and TRBJ1-1, reads EAGVAQSPRYKIIEKRQSVAFWCNPISGHATLYWYQQILGQGPKLLIQFQNNGVVDDSQLPKDRFSAERLKGVDSTLKIQPAKLEDSAVYLCASSLSGRNTEAFFGQGTRLTVV.

This clonotype was picked up a small number of times. This rearrangement joins TRBV12-3 or TRBV12-4 to TRBJ2-7, with D possibly matching TRBD2 (6 bases). The V and J ends lost 5 bases and 4 bases respectively, with 21 bases between them. The CDR3 runs to 16 residues. CDR3: CASSPGRRVGSYEQYF. The DNA for the CDR3 is TGTGCCAGCAGTCCAGGGCGGAGGGTCGGATCTTACGAGCAGTACTTC.

This clonotype has just a few counts. The chain carries TRBV6-5 and TRBJ1-2; 8 bases are a match to TRBD1. The CDR3 runs 16 residues. Trimming removed 6 bases from V and 1 base from J; junction bases left unmatched: 10. Per germline, CDR1 MNHEY and CDR2 SVGAGI. The CDR3 nucleotides are TGTGCCAGCAGGACAACGACAGGGGCGATTAACTATGGCTACACCTTC. The encoded protein is CASRTTTGAINYGYTF.

V is TRBV7-4 and J is TRBJ1-2, with D hard to call. The V gene lost 8 bases and the J gene lost 2 bases, with 18 bases spanning the gap. The germline gives CDR1 SGHVT, CDR2 SQSDAQ. The CDR3 has 15 residues. The CDR3 is CASQPHSTENYGYTF. For the CDR3, the DNA is TGTGCCAGCCAGCCTCACTCTACAGAGAACTATGGCTACACCTTC.

The chain couples TRBV6-5 to TRBJ1-2, with D possibly being TRBD1 (5 bases). Germline V gives CDR1 MNHEY, CDR2 SVGAGI. Trimming took 6 bases from V and 4 from J, leaving 9 bases between them. This CDR3 is built from 12 residues. CDR3 loop: CASSDSIYGYTF. DNA of the CDR3: TGTGCCAGCAGCGACAGCATCTATGGCTACACCTTC.

The table lists this clonotype with a few counts. The J gene is TRBJ2-7, the V gene TRBV7-9, with D tentatively TRBD1 (5 bases). The V and J ends lost 4 bases and 6 bases respectively, with 16 bases between them. CDR3 length: 14 residues. Per germline, CDR1 SEHNR and CDR2 FQNEAQ (reference sequence). In nucleotides, the CDR3 is TGTGCCAGCAGCTCTGGACAAGGCTACGCCGAGCAGTACTTC. It encodes CASSSGQGYAEQYF.

CDR3 residues: CASSPGTGWDTEAFF. CDR3 sequence (DNA): TGTGCCAGCAGCCCCGGTACGGGGTGGGACACTGAAGCTTTCTTT. V gene TRBV2 combines with J gene TRBJ1-1; D is unclear. This CDR3 spans 15 amino acids. Germline V CDR1 and CDR2: SNHLY, FYNNEI. The V end lost 6 bases, the J end lost 3 bases, and 17 bases lay between the germline ends.